One and the same sample provided the 31 T cell receptor beta chains below, sequenced in a study of CD8 T cells in Susac syndrome (dated by TCRdb to the late 2010s). Libraries were prepared through the immunoSEQ multiplex PCR assay. RNA was extracted with the RNeasy kit and roughly 0.5 to 1 ug was reverse transcribed using random hexamers. The raw public data were reprocessed by TCRdb itself: fastp quality trimming at Q25, MiXCR clonotype calling, in-frame beta chains only. Every entry covers one CDR3 protein and lists the most common genes and DNA from its rows. The sample has roughly 330,000 distinct CDR3 sequences on record, about 90% of them singletons. Less than 0.08% of the sample goes to the ten largest clones. The source material was CD4+ T cells from PBMCs. Every receptor here comes from a human donor with multiple sclerosis.

The chain has TRBV12-3 or TRBV12-4 and TRBJ2-3; 10 nucleotides match TRBD2. This CDR3 region has 17 residues. Trimming removed 4 bases from V and 0 bases from J; junction bases left unmatched: 7. The CDR3 DNA reads TGTGCCAGCAGTTCCCACGGACTAGCGGCTAGCACAGATACGCAGTATTTT. Translated, it gives CASSSHGLAASTDTQYF.

V gene TRBV12-3 or TRBV12-4 combines with J gene TRBJ2-1, with 11 bases matching TRBD1. The CDR3 is 16 residues long. The junction had 13 bases not matched to a gene; V was cut back by 5 bases and J by 10 bases. The CDR3 spells CASSPTGQGVLREQFF. Here the CDR3 DNA reads TGTGCCAGCAGTCCTACGGGACAGGGGGTTCTTCGGGAGCAGTTCTTC.

In its sample, this clonotype was seen a few times. This CDR3 reads CASSYTGNYEQYF. CDR3 DNA sequence: TGTGCCAGCAGTTACACCGGGAACTACGAGCAGTACTTC. V gene TRBV6-2 or TRBV6-3 combines with J gene TRBJ2-7; possible D gene TRBD2, 5 bases. The CDR3 totals 13 residues. Germline CDR1 and CDR2: MNHEY and SVGEGT. V lost 2 bases, J lost 3 bases, and 8 bases lay in between.

This clonotype was observed once. This chain joins TRBV19 and TRBJ1-2, with unresolved D. This CDR3 region has 12 residues. Deletions cut 3 bases from V and 4 bases from J, with 6 bases between. Germline values: CDR1 LNHDA, CDR2 SQIVND (reference sequence). The CDR3 bases are TGTGCCAGTAGTATGGGCGGCTATGGCTACACCTTC. Protein sequence: CASSMGGYGYTF.

The chain uses TRBV18 and TRBJ2-7; 10 bases map to TRBD1. V was clipped by 4 bases and J by 2 bases; unmatched bases: 8. The length of the CDR3 is 16 residues. The germline V gene encodes CDR1 KGHSH and CDR2 LQKENI. The CDR3 here is CASSQGRQGAPYEQYF. CDR3 sequence (DNA): TGTGCCAGCTCACAAGGTCGACAGGGGGCTCCCTACGAGCAGTACTTC.

V gene TRBV7-2 combines with J gene TRBJ2-7; D is uncertain. The CDR3 runs 12 residues. Trimming removed 1 base at V and 4 bases at J, with 5 bases between. The germline V gene has CDR1 SGHTA and CDR2 FQGNSA. Here the CDR3 DNA reads TGTGCCAGCAGCTTAGATATATACGAGCAGTACTTC. This codes for CASSLDIYEQYF.

The CDR3 sequence: CASSVLQKSLNTEAFF. CDR3 nucleotide sequence: TGTGCCAGCTCAGTCCTACAGAAGTCCCTTAACACTGAAGCTTTCTTT. The chain is built from TRBV18 and TRBJ1-1; unclear D gene. Germline V gene lookup returns CDR1 KGHSH and CDR2 LQKENI. Trimming left V 5 bases short and J 2 bases short, with 18 bases between. The CDR3 is 16 residues long.

The chain couples TRBV20-1 to TRBJ1-5, with 8 bases matching TRBD1. There are 13 residues in the CDR3. The junction had 6 bases not matched to a gene; V was cut back by 6 bases and J by 5 bases. The germline gives CDR1 DFQATT, CDR2 SNEGSKA (reference sequence). CDR3 loop: CSAPTGADQPQHF. CDR3 nucleotides: TGCAGTGCCCCGACAGGGGCCGATCAGCCCCAGCATTTT.

The chain is built from TRBV12-3 or TRBV12-4 and TRBJ1-5; maybe TRBD1 (6 bases). This CDR3 comprises 15 residues. The V end was cut by 8 bases, the J end by 7 bases, with 21 bases between. The CDR3 is CASAVSGTPSQPQHF. The DNA for the CDR3 is TGTGCCAGCGCCGTATCGGGGACACCAAGCCAGCCCCAGCATTTT.

The V call is TRBV6-2 or TRBV6-3, the J call TRBJ2-7; TRBD1 matches 7 bases. The germline V gene has CDR1 MNHEY and CDR2 SVGEGT. V lost 6 bases and J lost 2; bases outside the gene matches: 4. The CDR3 consists of 13 residues. This CDR3 is CASSGTDPYEQYF. DNA of the CDR3: TGTGCCAGCAGCGGGACAGATCCCTACGAGCAGTACTTC.

The V and J genes are TRBV5-1 and TRBJ2-1; 11 bases fit TRBD2. CDR3 length equals 18 residues. Germline V gives CDR1 SGHRS, CDR2 YFSETQ. The junction had 12 bases not matched to a gene; V was cut back by 0 bases and J by 7 bases. The CDR3 DNA reads TGCGCCAGCAGCTTGGAGGGGCCCTATGGACTAGCGGGTAATGAGCAGTTCTTC. Translated, it gives CASSLEGPYGLAGNEQFF.

The chain couples TRBV29-1 to TRBJ1-3, with 7 bases lining up with TRBD1. Per germline, CDR1 SQVTM and CDR2 ANQGSEA. The CDR3 consists of 13 residues. The trim removed 4 bases at V and 4 bases at J, leaving 4 bases unmatched. CDR3 sequence reads: CSVAGQAGNTIYF. DNA for the CDR3: TGCAGCGTTGCAGGACAGGCCGGAAACACCATATATTTT.

This clonotype showed up just once. CDR3 nucleotides: TGTGCCAGTAGTTTACAGGGGGCCTGGAACACTGAAGCTTTCTTT. Residues: CASSLQGAWNTEAFF. The chain links TRBV19 to TRBJ1-1; 9 positions agree with TRBD1. CDR1 is LNHDA and CDR2 is SQIVND in the germline V gene (reference sequence). CDR3 size: 15 residues. Unmatched junction bases numbered 5, after V lost 5 bases and J lost 1 base.

CDR3 bases: TGCGCCAGCAGCTTCTATTCGGGGACCGCAACTAATGAAAAACTGTTTTTT. Residues: CASSFYSGTATNEKLFF. This sequence joins TRBV5-1 and TRBJ1-4, with D perhaps matching TRBD1 (5 bases). CDR3 size: 17 residues. V lost 2 bases and J lost 0, with 14 bases in between. CDR1 and CDR2 (germline): SGHRS, YFSETQ.

The chain joins TRBV11-3 to TRBJ2-1; a weak D match, TRBD2 (6 bases). The CDR3 loop spans 15 amino acids. Germline CDR1 is SGHNT and CDR2 is YENEEA. The ends were cut back, 6 bases at V and 1 base at J, with 13 bases in the middle. The CDR3 sequence is CASSGTEESYNEQFF. CDR3 nucleotides: TGTGCCAGCAGTGGGACTGAAGAGTCCTACAATGAGCAGTTCTTC.

A few counts support this clonotype. The rearrangement links TRBV5-1 to TRBJ2-7; tentatively, D is TRBD2 (6 bases). This CDR3 contains 15 residues. Germline V gene sequence: CDR1 SGHRS, CDR2 YFSETQ. Trimming removed 0 bases from V and 3 bases from J, with 13 bases in between. This CDR3 is CASSLGAEGGYEQYF. The CDR3 DNA reads TGCGCCAGCAGCTTGGGGGCGGAGGGAGGCTACGAGCAGTACTTC.

V gene TRBV4-1 combines with J gene TRBJ1-1; the D is unclear. CDR3 length equals 15 residues. Trimming shortened V by 0 bases and J by 7 bases, and 15 bases separated the two germline ends. The germline CDR1 and CDR2 sequences are MGHRA and YSYEKL. The DNA of the CDR3 is TGCGCCAGCAGCCAAGATCCGCGCGTGCCATATGAAGCTTTCTTT. Amino acid sequence: CASSQDPRVPYEAFF.

The chain has TRBV7-8 and TRBJ2-2; D gene uncertain. The CDR3 has 14 amino acids. Germline CDR1 reads SGHVS; CDR2 reads FQNEAQ. Trimming left V 1 base short and J 10 bases short, with 13 bases between. In DNA, the CDR3 is TGTGCCAGCAGCTTAGAACGTTCTAAAAAGGAGCTGTTTTTT. The encoded protein is CASSLERSKKELFF. Variable domain in full (rest from reference TRBV7-8 and TRBJ2-2): GAGVSQSPRYKVAKRGQDVALRCDPISGHVSLFWYQQALGQGPEFLTYFQNEAQLDKSGLPSDRFFAERPEGSVSTLKIQRTQQEDSAVYLCASSLERSKKELFFGEGSRLTVL.

V gene TRBV6-5 combines with J gene TRBJ1-5, with 7 nucleotides matching TRBD1. Germline V gene sequence: CDR1 MNHEY, CDR2 SVGAGI. This CDR3 is 20 amino acids long. With V trimmed by 0 bases and J by 0 bases, 14 bases remained unmatched. In DNA, the CDR3 is TGTGCCAGCAGTTACTCGAAAGGTGGGGGACAGCACTATAGCAATCAGCCCCAGCATTTT. It is translated as CASSYSKGGGQHYSNQPQHF.

The rearrangement joins TRBV3-1 to TRBJ1-1; 7 nucleotides align to TRBD1. This CDR3 region has 15 residues. V shed 4 bases and J 0 bases; nucleotides not matched to a gene: 5. Germline V gene sequence: CDR1 LGHDT, CDR2 YNNKEL (reference sequence). Here the CDR3 DNA reads TGTGCCAGCAGCCGACAGGGTCTCCTGAACACTGAAGCTTTCTTT. As protein: CASSRQGLLNTEAFF.

The chain links TRBV5-1 to TRBJ2-1; D might be TRBD1 (6 bases). The CDR3 spans 16 residues. CDR1 SGHRS and CDR2 YFSETQ come from the germline V gene. Trimming stripped 3 bases from V and 7 bases from J, with 20 bases between. CDR3 region: CASSWVGGVSGNEQFF. The CDR3 bases are TGCGCCAGCAGCTGGGTAGGGGGTGTAAGTGGGAATGAGCAGTTCTTC.

This clonotype was counted a few times. V gene TRBV7-9 combines with J gene TRBJ2-7; TRBD2 agrees at 11 bases. There are 15 residues in the CDR3. V shed 4 bases, J shed 2 bases, and the junction held 4 bases outside the gene matches. Germline values: CDR1 SEHNR, CDR2 FQNEAQ (reference sequence). This CDR3 reads CASSWGTSGTYEQYF. CDR3 in DNA: TGTGCCAGCAGCTGGGGGACTAGCGGTACCTACGAGCAGTACTTC.

The chain carries TRBV5-1 and TRBJ2-3; 14 bases line up with TRBD2. CDR3 length: 17 amino acids. Germline V gene data show CDR1 as SGHRS and CDR2 as YFSETQ. V lost 4 bases and J lost 2; bases outside the gene matches: 6. Written as DNA, the CDR3 is TGCGCCAGCAGCAAAAGGACTAGCGGGGGGATCACAGATACGCAGTATTTT. Its translation: CASSKRTSGGITDTQYF.

The V gene is TRBV6-5, the J gene TRBJ1-3; no definite D call. V lost 8 bases, J lost 4 bases, and 6 bases lay in between. CDR1 and CDR2 from the germline V gene are MNHEY and SVGAGI. The length of the CDR3 is 11 residues. The CDR3 coding sequence is TGTGCCAGCGCTAGGGGAAACACCATATATTTT. Amino acid sequence: CASARGNTIYF.

The gene calls are TRBV7-9 and TRBJ1-3; no clear D. The CDR3 is made up of 11 amino acids. The V and J ends lost 5 bases and 8 bases respectively, with 7 bases between them. In germline, CDR1 is SEHNR, CDR2 FQNEAQ (reference sequence). CDR3 DNA: TGTGCCAGCAGCGGCCTCGACACCATATATTTT. Amino acids: CASSGLDTIYF.

The J gene is TRBJ1-6, the V gene TRBV5-4, with 10 bases fitting TRBD1. Unmatched junction bases numbered 8, after V lost 1 base and J lost 7 bases. Germline-derived CDR1 and CDR2 are SGHNT and YYREEE (reference sequence). The CDR3 is 17 residues long. This CDR3 reads CASSLKGTGQGNSPLHF. The CDR3 region has the DNA TGTGCCAGCAGCTTGAAGGGGACGGGACAGGGGAATTCACCCCTCCACTTT.

CDR3 DNA: TGTGCCAGCAGGCGACCGGGACCAAGCACAGATACGCAGTATTTT. Its translation is CASRRPGPSTDTQYF. The V call is TRBV5-6, the J call TRBJ2-3, with D possibly being TRBD1 or TRBD2 (5 bases each). The CDR3 runs to 15 residues. With 5 bases removed from V and 0 bases from J, the gap between germline ends came to 13 bases. Germline CDR1 and CDR2: SGHDT and YYEEEE.

The rearrangement joins TRBV10-2 to TRBJ2-3; maybe TRBD2 (6 bases). The CDR3 runs 17 residues. Per germline, CDR1 WSHSY and CDR2 SAAADI. Deletions cut 0 bases from V and 3 bases from J, with 16 bases between. The CDR3 nucleotides read TGCGCCAGCAGTGAGTCGCGGGGTACCGTTGGGACAGATACGCAGTATTTT. Its protein is CASSESRGTVGTDTQYF.

The chain recombines TRBV6-5 with TRBJ2-2, with D unclear. Germline assignment: CDR1 MNHEY and CDR2 SVGAGI. The CDR3 is 14 residues long. Trimming took off 11 bases at V and 2 bases at J, with 15 bases between the two ends. The CDR3 protein is CASKRKFNTGELFF. CDR3 nucleotides: TGTGCCTCCAAACGCAAGTTCAACACCGGGGAGCTGTTTTTT.

This clonotype was detected only once. The chain couples TRBV15 to TRBJ2-2; 9 positions match TRBD1. The ends lost 5 bases at V and 6 bases at J; junction bases unmatched: 10. Germline V gene sequence: CDR1 LNHNV, CDR2 YYDKDF (reference sequence). CDR3 length: 16 residues. The CDR3 spells CATSRRTGEVSGELFF. In DNA form, the CDR3 reads TGTGCCACCAGCCGTCGGACAGGGGAAGTTTCCGGGGAGCTGTTTTTT.

The chain is built from TRBV4-2 and TRBJ2-1; 8 bases map to TRBD2. The CDR3 is 17 residues long. Germline CDR1 and CDR2: LGHNA and YNFKEQ. Unmatched junction bases numbered 7, after V lost 0 bases and J lost 3 bases. The CDR3: CASSQDIRTSGYNEQFF. The DNA for the CDR3 is TGTGCCAGCAGCCAAGATATCCGAACTAGCGGCTACAATGAGCAGTTCTTC.